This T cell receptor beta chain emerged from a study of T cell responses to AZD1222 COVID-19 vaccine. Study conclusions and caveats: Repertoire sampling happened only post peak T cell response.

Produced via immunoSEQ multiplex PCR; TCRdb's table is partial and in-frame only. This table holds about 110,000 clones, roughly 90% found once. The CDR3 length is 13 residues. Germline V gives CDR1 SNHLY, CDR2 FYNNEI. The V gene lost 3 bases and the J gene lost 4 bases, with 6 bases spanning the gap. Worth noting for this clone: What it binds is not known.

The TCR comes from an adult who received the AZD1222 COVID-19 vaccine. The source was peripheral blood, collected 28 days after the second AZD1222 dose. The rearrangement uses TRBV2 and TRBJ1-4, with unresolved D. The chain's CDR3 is CASSEDRNEKLFF. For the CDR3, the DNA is TGTGCCAGCAGTGAGGACCGTAATGAAAAACTGTTTTTT.